Each of the 3 T cell receptor beta chains below was sequenced from the same sample in a study of blood T cells in healthy people across ages. Together with a sample-barcoded 5' primer, a J-beta primer mix was included in a second PCR lasting about 6 to 11 cycles. TCRdb called the 5' RACE reads again in MiXCR, with one record for every CDR3 protein. The data contain 550,000 to 600,000 distinct CDR3 sequences, 25% to 30% of them singletons. Input material: blood. The receptors shown here come from a woman aged 70-85 years in good health.

This clonotype was detected many times. The rearrangement joins TRBV6-5 to TRBJ1-6; possibly TRBD1 for D (5 bases). This CDR3 has 20 residues. V was cut by 0 bases and J by 0 bases, with 18 bases left in between. CDR1 is MNHEY and CDR2 is SVGAGI in the germline V gene. This CDR3 reads CASSYSTPRQFSSYNSPLHF. The CDR3 DNA reads as TGTGCCAGCAGTTACTCGACTCCTCGACAGTTTAGCTCCTATAATTCACCCCTCCACTTT.

DNA for the CDR3: TGTGCCAGCAGCCATGGGAAATCCAAAGTCAATGAGCAGTTCTTC. Protein: CASSHGKSKVNEQFF. V gene TRBV4-2 combines with J gene TRBJ2-1; no clear D gene. V lost 3 bases, J lost 6 bases, and 15 bases lay in between. Looked up from germline, CDR1 is LGHNA and CDR2 is YNFKEQ. This CDR3 has 15 amino acids.

The CDR3 loop reads CSGETSLIWGETQYF. CDR3 nucleotides: TGCAGTGGAGAGACTAGCTTAATCTGGGGAGAGACCCAGTACTTC. J is TRBJ2-5 and V is TRBV20-1; 7 bases align to TRBD2. This CDR3 has 15 amino acids. V shed 7 bases, J shed 4 bases, and the junction held 15 bases outside the gene matches. Per the germline V gene, CDR1 is DFQATT and CDR2 is SNEGSKA (reference sequence).